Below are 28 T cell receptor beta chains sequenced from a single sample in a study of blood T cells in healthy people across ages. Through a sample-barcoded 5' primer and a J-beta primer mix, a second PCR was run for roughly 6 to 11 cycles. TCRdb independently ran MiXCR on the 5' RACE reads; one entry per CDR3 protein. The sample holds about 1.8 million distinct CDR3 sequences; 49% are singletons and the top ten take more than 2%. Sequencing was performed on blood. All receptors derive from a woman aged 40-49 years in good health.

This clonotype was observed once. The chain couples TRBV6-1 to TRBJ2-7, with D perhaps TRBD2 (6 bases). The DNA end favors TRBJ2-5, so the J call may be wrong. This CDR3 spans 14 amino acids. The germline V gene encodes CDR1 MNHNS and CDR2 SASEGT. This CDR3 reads CASSEGGGLETQYF. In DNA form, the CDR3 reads TGTGCCAGCAGTGAGGGAGGCGGACTGGAGACCCAGTACTTC.

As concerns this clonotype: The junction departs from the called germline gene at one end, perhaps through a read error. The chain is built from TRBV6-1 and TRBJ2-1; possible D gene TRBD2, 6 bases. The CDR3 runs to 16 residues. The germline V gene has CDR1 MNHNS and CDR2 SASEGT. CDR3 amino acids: CASSKAGGPTYNEQFF. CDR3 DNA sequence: TGTGCCAGCAGTAAAGCCGGGGGACCTACCTACAATGAGCAGTTCTTC.

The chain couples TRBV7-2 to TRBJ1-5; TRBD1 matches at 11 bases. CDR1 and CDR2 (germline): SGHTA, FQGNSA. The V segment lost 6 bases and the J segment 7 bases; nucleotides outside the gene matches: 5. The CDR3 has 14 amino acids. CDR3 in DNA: TGTGCCAGCAGTTACCGGGACAGGGGGCAGCCCCAGCATTTT. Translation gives CASSYRDRGQPQHF.

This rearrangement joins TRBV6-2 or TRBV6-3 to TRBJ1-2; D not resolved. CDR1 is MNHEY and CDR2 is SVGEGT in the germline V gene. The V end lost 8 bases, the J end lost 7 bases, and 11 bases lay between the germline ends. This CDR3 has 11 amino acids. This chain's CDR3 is CASRDECGYTF. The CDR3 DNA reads TGTGCCAGCCGCGACGAGTGTGGCTACACCTTC.

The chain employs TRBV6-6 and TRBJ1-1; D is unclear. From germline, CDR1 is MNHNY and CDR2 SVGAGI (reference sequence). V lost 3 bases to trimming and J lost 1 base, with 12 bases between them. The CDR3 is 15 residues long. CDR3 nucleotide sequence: TGTGCCAGCAGTTATGTTAGTGCCCAGAACACTGAAGCTTTCTTT. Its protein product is CASSYVSAQNTEAFF.

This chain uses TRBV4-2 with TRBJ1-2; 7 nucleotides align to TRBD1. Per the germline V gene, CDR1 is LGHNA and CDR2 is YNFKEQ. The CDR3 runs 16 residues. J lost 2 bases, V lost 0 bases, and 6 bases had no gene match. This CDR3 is CASSQDGTATNYGYTF. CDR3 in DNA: TGTGCCAGCAGCCAAGACGGGACAGCTACGAACTATGGCTACACCTTC.

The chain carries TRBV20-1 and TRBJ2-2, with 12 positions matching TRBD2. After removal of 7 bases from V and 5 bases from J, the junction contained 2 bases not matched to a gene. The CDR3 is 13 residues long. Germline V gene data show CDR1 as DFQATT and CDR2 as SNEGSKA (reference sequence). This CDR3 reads CSVTSGGTGELFF. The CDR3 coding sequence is TGCAGTGTCACTAGCGGGGGGACCGGGGAGCTGTTTTTT.

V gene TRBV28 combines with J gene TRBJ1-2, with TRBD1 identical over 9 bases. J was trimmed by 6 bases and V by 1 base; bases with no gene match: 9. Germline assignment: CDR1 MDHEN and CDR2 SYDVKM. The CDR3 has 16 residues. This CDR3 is CASSLLGQGKYNGYTF. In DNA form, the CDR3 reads TGTGCCAGCAGTTTATTAGGACAGGGGAAATATAATGGCTACACCTTC.

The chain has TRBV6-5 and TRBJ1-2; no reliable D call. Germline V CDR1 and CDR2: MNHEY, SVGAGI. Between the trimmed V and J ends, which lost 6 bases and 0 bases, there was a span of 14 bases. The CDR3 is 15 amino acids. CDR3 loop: CASRGSATTNYGYTF. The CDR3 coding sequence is TGTGCCAGCAGAGGGTCGGCGACCACTAACTATGGCTACACCTTC.

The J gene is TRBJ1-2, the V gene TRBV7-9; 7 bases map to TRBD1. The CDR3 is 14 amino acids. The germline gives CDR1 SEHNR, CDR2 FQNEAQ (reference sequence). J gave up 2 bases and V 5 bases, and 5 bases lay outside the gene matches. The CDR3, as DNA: TGTGCCAGCAGCGTTTGGACAGGAAACTATGGCTACACCTTC. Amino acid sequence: CASSVWTGNYGYTF.

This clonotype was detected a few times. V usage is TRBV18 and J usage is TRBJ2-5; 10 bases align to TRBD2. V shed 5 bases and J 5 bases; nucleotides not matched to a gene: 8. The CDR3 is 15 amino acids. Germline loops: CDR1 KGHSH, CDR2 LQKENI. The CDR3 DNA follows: TGTGCCAGCTCATCTCTAGCGGGGGCCGAGGAGACCCAGTACTTC. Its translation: CASSSLAGAEETQYF.

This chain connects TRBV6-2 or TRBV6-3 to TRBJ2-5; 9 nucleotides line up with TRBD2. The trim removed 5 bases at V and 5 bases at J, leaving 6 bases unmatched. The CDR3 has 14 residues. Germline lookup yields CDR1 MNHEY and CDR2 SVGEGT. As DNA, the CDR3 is TGTGCCAGCAGTCGTAGCGGGGGTTCCGAGACCCAGTACTTC. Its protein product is CASSRSGGSETQYF.

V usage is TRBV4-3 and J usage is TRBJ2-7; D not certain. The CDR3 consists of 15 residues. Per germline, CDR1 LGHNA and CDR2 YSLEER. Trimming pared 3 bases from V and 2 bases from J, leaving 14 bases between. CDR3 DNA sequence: TGCGCCAGCAGCCAGCGGCCTGGACCACCCTACGAGCAGTACTTC. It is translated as CASSQRPGPPYEQYF.

CDR3 amino acids: CASSQLTGRREKLFF. The CDR3 DNA reads as TGCGCCAGCAGCCAGCTGACAGGGCGGAGGGAAAAACTGTTTTTT. This chain connects TRBV4-1 to TRBJ1-4, with 7 bases aligning to TRBD1. The CDR3 has 15 residues. V was pared by 3 bases and J by 8 bases, with 9 bases of the junction left unmatched. CDR1 MGHRA and CDR2 YSYEKL come from the germline V gene.

CDR3 protein: CASSQVSNQETQYF. DNA of the CDR3: TGTGCCAGCAGCCAAGTTAGCAACCAAGAGACCCAGTACTTC. This chain uses TRBV3-1 with TRBJ2-5; D not resolved. The CDR3 sequence is 14 residues long. V lost 1 base and J 0 bases, leaving 6 bases between the germline ends. The germline gives CDR1 LGHDT, CDR2 YNNKEL (reference sequence).

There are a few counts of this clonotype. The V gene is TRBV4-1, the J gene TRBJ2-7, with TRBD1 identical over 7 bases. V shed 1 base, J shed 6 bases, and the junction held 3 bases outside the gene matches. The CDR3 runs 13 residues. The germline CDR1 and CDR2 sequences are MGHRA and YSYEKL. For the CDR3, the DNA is TGCGCCAGCAGCCAAGCACAGGGGCTCGAGCAGTACTTC. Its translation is CASSQAQGLEQYF.

The CDR3 DNA is TGTGCCAGCAGCTTAACGCAGGGGCATGAAAAACTGTTTTTT. Encoded protein: CASSLTQGHEKLFF. The chain couples TRBV7-6 to TRBJ1-4; D may be TRBD1 (6 bases). Germline V lookup: CDR1 SGHVS, CDR2 FNYEAQ. The CDR3 loop spans 14 amino acids. Trimming removed 2 bases at V and 6 bases at J, with 10 bases between.

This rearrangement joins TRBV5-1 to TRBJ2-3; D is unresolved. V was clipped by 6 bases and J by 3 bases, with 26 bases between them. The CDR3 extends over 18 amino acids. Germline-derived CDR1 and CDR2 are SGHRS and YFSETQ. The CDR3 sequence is CASNSPSVWTSDTDTQYF. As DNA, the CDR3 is TGCGCCAGCAATTCCCCCTCCGTATGGACGAGCGATACAGATACGCAGTATTTT.

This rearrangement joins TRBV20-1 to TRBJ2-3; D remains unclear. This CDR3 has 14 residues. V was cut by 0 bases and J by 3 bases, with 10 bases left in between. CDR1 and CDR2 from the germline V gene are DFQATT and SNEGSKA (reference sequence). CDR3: CSARDGLRTDTQYF. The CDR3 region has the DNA TGCAGTGCTAGAGATGGGCTTCGGACAGATACGCAGTATTTT.

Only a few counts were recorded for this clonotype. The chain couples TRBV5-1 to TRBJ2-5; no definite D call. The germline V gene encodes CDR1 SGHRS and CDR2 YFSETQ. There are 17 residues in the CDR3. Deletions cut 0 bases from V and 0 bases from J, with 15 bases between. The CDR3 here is CASSLVPAGRHQETQYF. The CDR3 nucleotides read TGCGCCAGCAGCTTGGTTCCAGCTGGGCGCCACCAAGAGACCCAGTACTTC.

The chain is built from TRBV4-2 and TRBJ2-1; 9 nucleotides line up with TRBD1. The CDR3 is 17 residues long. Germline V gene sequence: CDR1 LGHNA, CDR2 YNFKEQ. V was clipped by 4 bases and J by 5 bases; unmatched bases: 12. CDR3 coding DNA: TGTGCCAGCAGCCGACATAAAACAGGGGGCTACGACAATGAGCAGTTCTTC. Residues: CASSRHKTGGYDNEQFF.

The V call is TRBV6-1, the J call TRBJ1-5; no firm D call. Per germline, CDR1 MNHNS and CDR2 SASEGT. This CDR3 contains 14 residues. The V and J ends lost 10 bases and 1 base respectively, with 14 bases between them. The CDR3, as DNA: TGTGCCATTAATGAGAGGTCAAGCAATCAGCCCCAGCATTTT. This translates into CAINERSSNQPQHF.

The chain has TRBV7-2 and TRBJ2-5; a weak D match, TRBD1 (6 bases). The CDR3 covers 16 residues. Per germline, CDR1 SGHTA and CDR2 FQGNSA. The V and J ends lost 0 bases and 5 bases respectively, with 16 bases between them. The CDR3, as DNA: TGTGCCAGCAGCTTAGCAAGGTCAGGGGAAAGGGAGACCCAGTACTTC. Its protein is CASSLARSGERETQYF.

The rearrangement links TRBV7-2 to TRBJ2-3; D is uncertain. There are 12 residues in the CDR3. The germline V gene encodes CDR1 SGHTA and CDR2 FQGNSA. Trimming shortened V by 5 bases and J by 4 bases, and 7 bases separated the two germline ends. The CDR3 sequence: CASSATSDTQYF. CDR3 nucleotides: TGTGCCAGCAGCGCTACTTCAGATACGCAGTATTTT.

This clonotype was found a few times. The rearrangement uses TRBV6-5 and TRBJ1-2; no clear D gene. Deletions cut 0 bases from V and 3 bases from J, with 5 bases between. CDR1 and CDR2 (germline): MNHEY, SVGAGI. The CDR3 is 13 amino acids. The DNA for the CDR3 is TGTGCCAGCAGTTACTCGAAGGACTATGGCTACACCTTC. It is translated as CASSYSKDYGYTF.

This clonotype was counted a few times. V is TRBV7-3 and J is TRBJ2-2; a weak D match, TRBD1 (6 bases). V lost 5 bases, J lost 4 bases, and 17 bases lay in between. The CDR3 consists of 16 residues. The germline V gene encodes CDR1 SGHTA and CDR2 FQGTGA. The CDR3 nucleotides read TGTGCCAGCAGCCCAGGGGCAGGTAGAAGCACCGGGGAGCTGTTTTTT. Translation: CASSPGAGRSTGELFF.

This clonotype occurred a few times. The chain's CDR3 is CASSRTSGGPADTQYF. Here the CDR3 DNA reads TGCGCCAGCAGCCGCACTAGCGGGGGGCCTGCAGATACGCAGTATTTT. This chain connects TRBV4-3 to TRBJ2-3, with 12 bases that match TRBD2. Per germline, CDR1 LGHNA and CDR2 YSLEER. The junction had 6 bases not matched to a gene; V was cut back by 4 bases and J by 4 bases. The CDR3 spans 16 residues.

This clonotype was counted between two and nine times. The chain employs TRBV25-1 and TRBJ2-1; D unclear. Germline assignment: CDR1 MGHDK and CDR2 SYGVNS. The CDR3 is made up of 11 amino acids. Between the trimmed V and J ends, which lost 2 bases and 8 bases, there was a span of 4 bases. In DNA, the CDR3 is TGTGCCAGCAGTGAAATTTATGAGCAGTTCTTC. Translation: CASSEIYEQFF.